Included here is one T cell receptor (beta chain) sequence, with context. Its cognate antigen is unknown. The germline CDR1 and CDR2 sequences are SGHAT and FQDESV (reference sequence). V lost 5 bases, J lost 4 bases, and 14 bases lay in between. This CDR3 spans 14 amino acids. The data belong to a study of T cell clonotyping in hematopoietic cell transplantation. Findings of the study overall: CD4 and CD8 repertoire contributions could not be separated without sorting. Pathologically expanded recipient clonotypes increased progressively from day 30 to day 180 as diversity fell. Graft donor and pretransplant recipient Inverse Simpson Index values predicted broader posttransplant TCR diversity. Few recipient clonotypes overlapped donors; over 95% were de novo at given depth.

Sequencing was performed with immunoSEQ multiplex PCR; in TCRdb, only in-frame clones are kept and a portion is missing. The table shows over 8,500 clones, with less than 90% occurring only once. The input for sequencing was PBMCs, taken 180 days after allogeneic stem cell transplant. The origin of this receptor is a human patient who had an allogeneic stem cell transplant, so the T cells may come from the graft donor. The donor label of this sample is uncertain. Some clones in this sample may be carry-over from other donors' samples. The V call is TRBV11-1, the J call TRBJ1-2; a possible D gene is TRBD1 (6 bases). The CDR3 sequence: CASSVGGGPYGYTF. The CDR3 DNA is TGTGCCAGCAGCGTTGGGGGGGGGCCCTATGGCTACACCTTC.